Each of the 24 T cell receptor beta chains below was sequenced from the same sample in a study of cytomegalovirus exposure and HLA in healthy donors. Both 60 Vbeta primers and 13 Jbeta primers went into the PCR. Assay: immunoSEQ multiplex PCR; the TCRdb copy retains only in-frame clones and omits some. The sample carries 90,000 to 110,000 clones, around four fifths recorded once. Material for sequencing was PBMCs. These receptors all stem from a man aged 25 to 40 in good health and CMV-seronegative.

This chain uses TRBV2 with TRBJ2-3; 11 bases line up with TRBD2. This CDR3 has 13 amino acids. V was pared by 9 bases and J by 1 base, with 0 bases of the junction left unmatched. Looked up from germline, CDR1 is SNHLY and CDR2 is FYNNEI. The CDR3 reads CARGLAGTDTQYF. In DNA form, the CDR3 reads TGTGCCAGGGGACTAGCGGGCACAGATACGCAGTATTTT.

This chain links TRBV9 with TRBJ2-1; the match to TRBD2 covers 9 bases. V shed 4 bases and J 7 bases; nucleotides not matched to a gene: 6. Germline V gene sequence: CDR1 SGDLS, CDR2 YYNGEE. The CDR3 is 14 amino acids. The CDR3 nucleotides are TGTGCCAGCAGCTATAGCGGGAGTTGGAATGAGCAGTTCTTC. Protein product: CASSYSGSWNEQFF.

The chain combines TRBV6-1 with TRBJ2-7, with TRBD1 as a possible D gene (5 bases). V dropped 7 bases and J dropped 2 bases, with 18 bases sitting between them. This CDR3 comprises 15 residues. The V gene's germline CDR1 is MNHNS and CDR2 SASEGT. The DNA for the CDR3 is TGTGCCAGCACCCTCATCCCACAGGTCCCCTACGAGCAGTACTTC. Amino acids: CASTLIPQVPYEQYF.

This chain uses TRBV5-5 with TRBJ2-5, with 15 bases that match TRBD2. The CDR3 is 15 residues long. The germline CDR1 and CDR2 sequences are SGHKS and YYEKEE (reference sequence). After removal of 2 bases from V and 5 bases from J, the junction contained 1 base not matched to a gene. CDR3 sequence reads: CASSLGTSGGETQYF. CDR3 DNA: TGTGCCAGCAGCTTAGGGACTAGCGGGGGGGAGACCCAGTACTTC.

This clone turned up a few times. V and J are TRBV5-4 and TRBJ1-4; D is unclear. The CDR3 runs 14 residues. The germline CDR1 and CDR2 sequences are SGHNT and YYREEE (reference sequence). Trimming pared 0 bases from V and 0 bases from J, leaving 3 bases between. The CDR3 bases are TGTGCCAGCAGCTTGGCAACAACTAATGAAAAACTGTTTTTT. Protein product: CASSLATTNEKLFF.

The chain links TRBV27 to TRBJ2-1; the D is unclear. V was cut by 5 bases and J by 4 bases, with 3 bases left in between. The CDR3 has 11 residues. Germline loops: CDR1 MNHEY, CDR2 SMNVEV (reference sequence). The chain's CDR3 is CASSRYNEQFF. DNA for the CDR3: TGTGCCAGCAGTCGGTACAATGAGCAGTTCTTC.

V gene TRBV28 combines with J gene TRBJ2-7; 7 bases are a match to TRBD2. The CDR3 is 15 residues long. V trimming: 3 bases; J trimming: 3 bases; junction bases outside the gene matches: 8. CDR1 is MDHEN and CDR2 is SYDVKM in the germline V gene. The DNA of the CDR3 is TGTGCCAGCAGTTTTCCGGGCAGCGGGAACTACGAGCAGTACTTC. The encoded protein is CASSFPGSGNYEQYF.

The chain has TRBV11-3 and TRBJ2-1; D gene uncertain. The germline V gene has CDR1 SGHNT and CDR2 YENEEA. The germline V and J ends were trimmed by 1 base and 0 bases, with 7 bases remaining between them. This CDR3 comprises 15 residues. In DNA, the CDR3 is TGTGCCAGCAGCTTAGTGGTCGGCTCCTACAATGAGCAGTTCTTC. This sequence encodes CASSLVVGSYNEQFF.

Here the CDR3 DNA reads TGTGCCAGCAAAGGGACAGGGAGCTCCTACGAGCAGTACTTC. This translates into CASKGTGSSYEQYF. The chain couples TRBV2 to TRBJ2-7; TRBD1 matches 9 bases. Germline assignment: CDR1 SNHLY and CDR2 FYNNEI. The J segment lost 0 bases and the V segment lost 7 bases, leaving 4 bases of the junction unmatched. CDR3 length: 14 residues. Drawing the rest from reference TRBV2 and TRBJ2-7, the complete variable domain is EPEVTQTPSHQVTQMGQEVILRCVPISNHLYFYWYRQILGQKVEFLVSFYNNEISEKSEIFDDQFSVERPDGSNFTLKIRSTKLEDSAMYFCASKGTGSSYEQYFGPGTRLTVT.

J is TRBJ2-6 and V is TRBV18; the match to TRBD1 covers 9 bases. After removal of 4 bases from V and 0 bases from J, the junction contained 10 bases not matched to a gene. Germline-derived CDR1 and CDR2 are KGHSH and LQKENI. The CDR3 spans 19 residues. The CDR3 DNA is TGTGCCAGCTCACGGCCTGCCGGGACAGGGTTCTCTGGGGCCAACGTCCTGACTTTC. Translation: CASSRPAGTGFSGANVLTF.

V is TRBV6-1 and J is TRBJ2-1; D not certain. V gave up 7 bases and J gave up 10 bases, with 11 bases separating them. This CDR3 comprises 11 residues. Germline V gene lookup returns CDR1 MNHNS and CDR2 SASEGT. The CDR3 DNA reads as TGTGCCAGCATGCGGTGTAACGAGCAGTTCTTC. Translation gives CASMRCNEQFF.

This clone was recorded a few times. The rearrangement links TRBV6-5 to TRBJ2-4; D possibly corresponds to TRBD2 (6 bases). The CDR3 covers 16 residues. Germline lookup yields CDR1 MNHEY and CDR2 SVGAGI. Trimming removed 3 bases at V and 1 base at J, with 13 bases between. CDR3: CASSYAGSEAKNIQYF. The DNA for the CDR3 is TGTGCCAGCAGTTATGCGGGGTCGGAGGCCAAAAACATTCAGTACTTC.

This clone was counted a few times. CDR3 sequence reads: CASSPWTSGGAETQYF. The CDR3 bases are TGTGCCAGCAGCCCCTGGACTAGCGGGGGGGCCGAGACCCAGTACTTC. V gene TRBV7-2 combines with J gene TRBJ2-5; 15 bases are shared with TRBD2. The CDR3 spans 16 residues. From germline, CDR1 is SGHTA and CDR2 FQGNSA. Trimming took 5 bases from V and 5 from J; bases not matched to a gene: 6.

This chain joins TRBV19 and TRBJ2-7; 7 bases agree with TRBD2. Looked up from germline, CDR1 is LNHDA and CDR2 is SQIVND (reference sequence). V lost 1 base, J lost 5 bases, and 5 bases stayed unmatched. There are 14 residues in the CDR3. CDR3 sequence (DNA): TGTGCCAGTAGTATAGCGGCAGGGAGGGACGAGCAGTACTTC. Its translation: CASSIAAGRDEQYF.

Concerning this clone itself: At one of its ends the junction is not consistent with the germline gene, which may arise from a read error. The rearrangement uses TRBV9 and TRBJ1-1; no definite D call. Germline V gene lookup returns CDR1 SGDLS and CDR2 YYNGEE. The CDR3 spans 15 residues. The CDR3 loop is CASSVGVSRNTGAFF. The CDR3 nucleotides are TGTGCCAGCAGCGTAGGTGTGTCCAGGAACACTGGAGCTTTCTTT.

The V gene is TRBV10-3, the J gene TRBJ2-1; TRBD2 matches 10 bases. The junction had 9 bases not matched to a gene; V was cut back by 7 bases and J by 9 bases. The CDR3 totals 14 residues. In germline, CDR1 is ENHRY, CDR2 SYGVKD. The DNA for the CDR3 is TGTGCCATCAATACCGGGACTAGCGCAAGTGAGCAGTTCTTC. Its protein is CAINTGTSASEQFF.

The rearrangement joins TRBV6-6 to TRBJ1-2; 8 bases match TRBD1. V dropped 4 bases and J dropped 3; count of bases not matched to a gene: 4. The germline gives CDR1 MNHNY, CDR2 SVGAGI (reference sequence). CDR3 length: 14 amino acids. CDR3: CASSSDRGDYGYTF. CDR3 bases: TGTGCCAGCAGTTCCGACAGGGGTGACTATGGCTACACCTTC.

This clone was detected only a few times. The genes are TRBV9 and TRBJ1-2; D is unresolved. Trimming took 0 bases from V and 6 from J, leaving 9 bases between them. Per germline, CDR1 SGDLS and CDR2 YYNGEE. The length of the CDR3 is 13 residues. CDR3 DNA sequence: TGTGCCAGCAGCGTAGATGAGGGTGATGGCTACACCTTC. Residues: CASSVDEGDGYTF.

The CDR3 nucleotides read TGTGCCAGCAGCTTATACCGACATCCCTACGAGCAGTACTTC. It specifies CASSLYRHPYEQYF. The chain uses TRBV7-9 and TRBJ2-7; no definite D call. CDR3 length: 14 amino acids. Per germline, CDR1 SEHNR and CDR2 FQNEAQ (reference sequence). The V gene lost 2 bases and the J gene lost 2 bases, with 10 bases spanning the gap.

The rearrangement uses TRBV10-3 and TRBJ1-1; perhaps TRBD1 as D (6 bases). The CDR3 sequence is 14 residues long. The V end was cut by 6 bases, the J end by 3 bases, with 14 bases between. CDR1 and CDR2 from the germline V gene are ENHRY and SYGVKD. The CDR3 DNA follows: TGTGCCATCAGCAATACAGGGTTGGACACTGAAGCTTTCTTT. Translation gives CAISNTGLDTEAFF.

The chain has TRBV28 and TRBJ2-1; TRBD1 might be the D (6 bases). CDR3 size: 13 residues. Germline CDR1 and CDR2: MDHEN and SYDVKM. The germline V and J ends were trimmed by 2 bases and 9 bases, with 11 bases remaining between them. CDR3 DNA: TGTGCCAGCAGTTTACTAAGGGGGACTGAGCAGTTCTTC. Translation gives CASSLLRGTEQFF. The whole variable domain, remainder taken from reference TRBV28 and TRBJ2-1, is DVKVTQSSRYLVKRTGEKVFLECVQDMDHENMFWYRQDPGLGLRLIYFSYDVKMKEKGDIPEGYSVSREKKERFSLILESASTNQTSMYLCASSLLRGTEQFFGPGTRLTVL.

The chain employs TRBV19 and TRBJ1-1; 7 bases are a match to TRBD1. The V segment lost 8 bases and the J segment 5 bases; nucleotides outside the gene matches: 8. The CDR3 extends over 13 amino acids. Germline CDR1 and CDR2: LNHDA and SQIVND (reference sequence). The DNA for the CDR3 is TGTGCCAGTGATCGGACAGGATTAACTGAAGCTTTCTTT. This codes for CASDRTGLTEAFF.

This clone was observed a single time. J is TRBJ2-7 and V is TRBV19; TRBD2 might be the D (6 bases). The CDR3 covers 13 residues. Germline lookup yields CDR1 LNHDA and CDR2 SQIVND (reference sequence). V shed 1 base and J shed 5 bases, with 9 bases lying between them. The CDR3 DNA reads as TGTGCCAGTAGTATAGGCGGGACGGACGAGCAGTACTTC. This translates into CASSIGGTDEQYF.

This sequence joins TRBV28 and TRBJ2-5; 9 bases are a match to TRBD2. Unmatched junction bases numbered 10, after V lost 7 bases and J lost 4 bases. Per germline, CDR1 MDHEN and CDR2 SYDVKM. CDR3 length: 15 amino acids. The CDR3 spells CASTPGSGSAETQYF. CDR3 DNA sequence: TGTGCCAGCACCCCAGGTAGCGGGAGCGCAGAGACCCAGTACTTC.